A single TCR beta chain is shown here with its context. Its matching antigen is unknown. Some clones are missing from TCRdb's copy, which holds only in-frame ones; the method was immunoSEQ multiplex PCR. The sample records 11,000 to 15,000 clones, 74% being singletons. The data belong to a study of graft-versus-host responses after intestinal transplantation. Study background: Following induction with anti-thymocyte globulin, all recipients were given tacrolimus and steroids for two to three years. Study-wide results and limits: Allografts from individuals with graft-donor T cell macrochimerism displayed high graft-versus-host to host-versus-graft clonal ratios.

Lymphocytes from graft epithelium and lamina propria were isolated. Germline CDR1 is SEHNR and CDR2 is FQNEAQ (reference sequence). The V gene end was trimmed by 4 bases and the J gene end by 6 bases; junction bases not matched to a gene: 6. CDR3 length: 14 amino acids. Sequenced material: ileum tissue, taken 16 days after intestinal transplant. The clonotype was recovered from a human patient who received an intestinal transplant, so some T cells may come from the graft donor. This chain connects TRBV7-9 to TRBJ2-7; 10 bases line up with TRBD1. The CDR3 bases are TGTGCCAGCAGCTCCCGGACAGGGGGAGGCGAGCAGTACTTC. It translates to CASSSRTGGGEQYF.